These T cell receptor beta chains were read from a single sample in a study of T-cell memory formation after mild COVID-19. TCRdb reanalysed the 5' RACE reads using MiXCR and keeps one entry per CDR3 protein. The sample records roughly 480,000 distinct CDR3 sequences, roughly 25% being singletons. The specimen sequenced was PBMCs or a T cell subset sorted from them (not recorded which). Source of these receptors: an adult woman who had mild COVID-19 (a few samples of this study predate the infection). Cell type and time point are not known. Each CDR3 is given with its conserved first and last residue. A D gene is named only where the DNA matches it firmly. A row's size may be missing; if present it is once, few, many or a size class.

J gene,D gene,clone size,V gene,CDR3 protein,CDR3 DNA
TRBJ2-1,-,-,TRBV9,CASSPATVSYNEQFF,TGTGCCAGCAGCCCGGCGACTGTCTCCTACAATGAGCAGTTCTTC
TRBJ1-1,-,-,TRBV12-3/TRBV12-4,CASSKMGNTEAFF,TGTGCCAGCAGTAAGATGGGGAACACTGAAGCTTTCTTT
TRBJ2-5,TRBD2,few,TRBV7-6,CASSFRPTVGTKETQYF,TGTGCCAGCAGCTTTAGACCGACGGTGGGGACTAAGGAGACCCAGTACTTC
TRBJ1-1,TRBD1,few,TRBV6-6,CASSSSDRARDTEAFF,TGTGCCAGCAGTTCCTCGGACAGGGCGCGTGACACTGAAGCTTTCTTT
TRBJ2-7,-,once,TRBV5-1,CASSPIRRDREQYF,TGCGCCAGCAGCCCGATCCGGCGGGACCGCGAGCAGTACTTC
TRBJ1-5,TRBD1,-,TRBV2,CASSGQGRFQPQHF,TGTGCCAGCAGTGGACAGGGGAGATTTCAGCCCCAGCATTTT
TRBJ2-1,TRBD2,once,TRBV12-3/TRBV12-4,CASSLTSGKASEQFF,TGTGCCAGCAGTCTCACTAGCGGGAAGGCCAGTGAGCAGTTCTTC
TRBJ1-2,TRBD1,many,TRBV12-3/TRBV12-4,CASSAGQSYGYTF,TGTGCCAGCAGTGCGGGACAGTCCTATGGCTACACCTTC
TRBJ2-7,-,few,TRBV29-1,CSVEGGSSDEQYF,TGCAGCGTCGAAGGCGGCTCGTCCGACGAGCAGTACTTC
TRBJ2-1,-,few,TRBV18,CASSPQGPNNEQFF,TGTGCCAGCTCACCCCAGGGGCCGAACAATGAGCAGTTCTTC
TRBJ2-7,TRBD2,-,TRBV7-3,CASSLRAGRTPYEQYF,TGTGCCAGCAGCTTAAGAGCGGGGCGAACACCCTACGAGCAGTACTTC
TRBJ2-5,TRBD2,-,TRBV5-1,CASSLATSGGQGETQYF,TGCGCCAGCAGCTTGGCGACTAGCGGGGGACAGGGGGAGACCCAGTACTTC
TRBJ2-1,-,-,TRBV5-1,CASSLIEGVLDEQFF,TGCGCCAGCAGCTTGATCGAGGGGGTCCTCGATGAGCAGTTCTTC
TRBJ2-5,-,-,TRBV14,CASSHKEDTWRYQETQYF,TGTGCCAGCAGCCATAAAGAAGATACGTGGCGGTACCAAGAGACCCAGTACTTC
TRBJ1-6,-,few,TRBV6-5,CASSYSGEVNSPLHF,TGTGCCAGCAGTTACTCGGGGGAGGTTAATTCACCCCTCCACTTT
TRBJ2-4,-,-,TRBV24-1,CATSDKAEGNIQYF,TGTGCCACCAGTGATAAAGCGGAGGGAAACATTCAGTACTTC
TRBJ2-7,-,few,TRBV27,CASSLNRGHFEQYF,TGTGCCAGCAGTTTGAATAGAGGACATTTCGAGCAGTACTTC
TRBJ2-1,TRBD1,-,TRBV6-2/TRBV6-3,CASRDRAYNEQFF,TGTGCCAGCCGGGACAGAGCCTACAATGAGCAGTTCTTC
TRBJ2-1,-,few,TRBV6-2/TRBV6-3,CASSYSTREQFF,TGTGCCAGCAGTTACTCGACTCGAGAGCAGTTCTTC
TRBJ1-1,TRBD1,-,TRBV24-1,CATSDFGTGEAFF,TGTGCCACCAGTGATTTTGGGACAGGTGAAGCTTTCTTT
TRBJ2-7,-,few,TRBV7-2,CASRSGRDSYEQYF,TGTGCCAGCAGGTCCGGGCGGGACTCCTACGAGCAGTACTTC
TRBJ2-7,-,few,TRBV4-1,CASSQGRTALNEQYF,TGCGCCAGCAGCCAGGGGAGGACAGCACTCAACGAGCAGTACTTC
TRBJ2-7,TRBD2,few,TRBV20-1,CSARTSDSYEQYF,TGCAGTGCTAGGACTAGCGACTCCTACGAGCAGTACTTC
TRBJ2-1,TRBD2,-,TRBV20-1,CSADSGGRGNNEQFF,TGCAGTGCCGATAGCGGGGGCCGGGGAAACAATGAGCAGTTCTTC
TRBJ2-7,TRBD2,few,TRBV6-5,CASSPSAGGSDEQYF,TGTGCCAGCAGCCCCTCCGCGGGGGGTTCCGACGAGCAGTACTTC
TRBJ2-1,TRBD1,few,TRBV5-6,CASSRQGSGNEQFF,TGTGCCAGCAGCCGACAGGGGAGCGGCAATGAGCAGTTCTTC
TRBJ2-1,TRBD2,many,TRBV5-6,CASSLRRLAPYNEQFF,TGTGCCAGCAGCTTGAGAAGACTAGCGCCCTACAATGAGCAGTTCTTC
TRBJ1-2,-,-,TRBV5-1,CASSRQRDYGYTF,TGCGCCAGCAGCCGACAGCGGGACTATGGCTACACCTTC
TRBJ2-3,-,few,TRBV7-3,CASRAMGTDTQYF,TGTGCCAGCAGGGCAATGGGGACAGATACGCAGTATTTT
TRBJ2-7,-,-,TRBV10-3,CAISESSLYEQYF,TGTGCCATCAGTGAGTCGTCCCTCTACGAGCAGTACTTC
TRBJ2-3,TRBD1,few,TRBV5-4,CASSLDRGLGDTQYF,TGTGCCAGCAGCTTGGACAGGGGGCTAGGGGATACGCAGTATTTT
TRBJ2-2,TRBD1,-,TRBV12-3/TRBV12-4,CARSLGQGARTGELFF,TGTGCCAGAAGTTTAGGTCAGGGGGCGAGAACCGGGGAGCTGTTTTTT
TRBJ2-2,-,few,TRBV12-3/TRBV12-4,CASSSGTSFTGELFF,TGTGCCAGCAGTTCTGGGACATCTTTCACCGGGGAGCTGTTTTTT
TRBJ2-3,-,-,TRBV5-6,CASSLGAGMEGTDTQYF,TGTGCCAGCAGCCTGGGTGCCGGGATGGAGGGCACAGATACGCAGTATTTT
TRBJ1-2,-,-,TRBV12-3/TRBV12-4,CASSFKPNYGYTF,TGTGCCAGCAGTTTTAAACCAAACTATGGCTACACCTTC
TRBJ2-1,-,many,TRBV7-3,CASSPMGDNEQFF,TGTGCCAGCAGCCCCATGGGCGACAATGAGCAGTTCTTC
TRBJ2-2,TRBD1,-,TRBV6-2/TRBV6-3,CASRLTGVDTGELFF,TGTGCCAGCAGGTTGACAGGGGTGGACACCGGGGAGCTGTTTTTT
TRBJ2-5,-,few,TRBV5-1,CASSPHPQETQYF,TGCGCCAGCAGCCCCCACCCCCAAGAGACCCAGTACTTC
TRBJ2-7,TRBD1,-,TRBV5-4,CASSLRLRDRGYHEQYF,TGTGCCAGCAGCTTAAGGCTCAGGGACAGGGGATACCACGAGCAGTACTTC
TRBJ2-5,TRBD2,few,TRBV10-3,CAISGTSGRVETQYF,TGTGCCATCAGTGGGACTAGCGGGAGAGTAGAGACCCAGTACTTC
TRBJ2-7,-,few,TRBV5-4,CASSPGELYEQYF,TGTGCCAGCAGCCCGGGGGAGCTCTACGAGCAGTACTTC
TRBJ2-3,-,-,TRBV5-6,CASSFRGVADTQYF,TGTGCCAGCAGCTTTAGGGGGGTCGCGGATACGCAGTATTTT
TRBJ2-7,TRBD2,few,TRBV29-1,CSVSGGSSYEQYF,TGCAGCGTTTCCGGGGGGAGCTCCTACGAGCAGTACTTC
TRBJ1-3,-,few,TRBV12-3/TRBV12-4,CASSIQDGNTIYF,TGTGCCAGCAGTATACAGGATGGAAACACCATATATTTT
TRBJ2-5,-,-,TRBV6-5,CASSYDVSPGETQYF,TGTGCCAGCAGTTACGATGTTAGCCCAGGGGAGACCCAGTACTTC
TRBJ2-2,TRBD2,few,TRBV5-4,CASSRLAGTGELFF,TGTGCCAGCAGCCGACTAGCGGGTACCGGGGAGCTGTTTTTT
TRBJ1-5,-,few,TRBV4-3,CASSQDLSGLGNQPQHF,TGCGCCAGCAGCCAAGATCTTTCAGGGTTAGGCAATCAGCCCCAGCATTTT
TRBJ1-6,-,-,TRBV2,CAASRGYNSPLHF,TGTGCCGCATCAAGGGGCTATAATTCACCCCTCCACTTT
TRBJ2-1,-,few,TRBV24-1,CATSDSFNEQFF,TGTGCCACCAGTGATTCCTTTAATGAGCAGTTCTTC
TRBJ2-2,-,-,TRBV27,CASSLAGLRRSTGELFF,TGTGCCAGCAGTTTGGCGGGACTTCGGAGGAGCACCGGGGAGCTGTTTTTT
TRBJ1-5,-,-,TRBV20-1,CSAVGTSLSNQPQHF,TGCAGTGCGGTAGGGACTTCGCTTAGCAATCAGCCCCAGCATTTT
TRBJ1-2,-,-,TRBV29-1,CSGGSPKGYTF,TGCAGCGGTGGCAGCCCTAAGGGCTACACCTTC
TRBJ2-1,-,-,TRBV7-9,CASSLAPGAVDNEQFF,TGTGCCAGCAGCTTAGCGCCAGGGGCCGTCGACAATGAGCAGTTCTTC
TRBJ2-3,TRBD2,-,TRBV12-5,CASGLPGKGSGSTSTDTQYF,TGTGCTAGTGGTTTGCCAGGGAAGGGTAGCGGGAGTACCTCAACAGATACGCAGTATTTT
TRBJ2-5,TRBD2,-,TRBV3-1,CASSQDWSGRRAQYF,TGTGCCAGCAGCCAAGATTGGAGCGGGAGGAGGGCCCAGTACTTC